These 5 T cell receptor beta chains share one sample of origin, sequenced in a study of radiation and T cells in renal cell carcinoma. TCRdb keeps only in-frame clones here, not all; method: immunoSEQ multiplex PCR. The sample includes some 150,000 clones, approximately 86% seen only once; the top ten take 15% to 20%. Time point of the sample: blood 4 weeks post-SBRT, at nephrectomy. Described treatment: 15 Gy SBRT to primary tumor, nephrectomy 4 weeks later. Material: blood, obtained from a patient whose treatment included radiotherapy and nephrectomy. The receptors stem from a woman aged 45-65 years with renal cell carcinoma.

The rearrangement uses TRBV6-5 and TRBJ1-5; 7 bases match TRBD1. In germline, CDR1 is MNHEY, CDR2 SVGAGI. This CDR3 is built from 14 residues. J lost 9 bases, V lost 7 bases, and 12 bases had no gene match. CDR3 in amino acids: CASIPGTDALPQHF. The CDR3 DNA follows: TGTGCCAGCATCCCCGGGACAGACGCTCTGCCCCAGCATTTT.

V gene TRBV19 combines with J gene TRBJ2-2; possibly TRBD1 for D (5 bases). Trimming took 3 bases from V and 4 from J, leaving 12 bases between them. This CDR3 region has 15 residues. Germline V CDR1 and CDR2: LNHDA, SQIVND (reference sequence). CDR3 DNA: TGTGCCAGTAGTATCAGGGCTTGGGGCACCGGGGAGCTGTTTTTT. It translates to CASSIRAWGTGELFF.

V and J are TRBV5-3 and TRBJ1-6, with D possibly matching TRBD1 (6 bases). TRBV5-3 is sorted into the ORF group, with uncertain function. This CDR3 comprises 19 residues. The V and J ends lost 4 bases and 2 bases respectively, with 22 bases between them. CDR3 sequence: CARSPTPRGEGTYNSPLHF. The CDR3 DNA reads as TGTGCCAGAAGCCCGACCCCCAGGGGAGAGGGTACCTATAATTCACCCCTCCACTTT.

The V and J genes are TRBV7-2 and TRBJ2-1, with unresolved D. In germline, CDR1 is SGHTA, CDR2 FQGNSA. V lost 0 bases to trimming and J lost 0 bases, with 6 bases between them. The CDR3 is 15 amino acids. CDR3 DNA: TGTGCCAGCAGCTTAGCTAGTCCCTCCTACAATGAGCAGTTCTTC. Translated, it gives CASSLASPSYNEQFF.

The chain combines TRBV28 with TRBJ1-4; D gene ambiguous. The CDR3 is 13 amino acids. Germline V gene lookup returns CDR1 MDHEN and CDR2 SYDVKM. Trimming took 2 bases from V and 8 from J, leaving 9 bases between them. The CDR3: CASSLNRREKLFF. As DNA, the CDR3 is TGTGCCAGCAGTTTAAACAGAAGGGAAAAACTGTTTTTT.